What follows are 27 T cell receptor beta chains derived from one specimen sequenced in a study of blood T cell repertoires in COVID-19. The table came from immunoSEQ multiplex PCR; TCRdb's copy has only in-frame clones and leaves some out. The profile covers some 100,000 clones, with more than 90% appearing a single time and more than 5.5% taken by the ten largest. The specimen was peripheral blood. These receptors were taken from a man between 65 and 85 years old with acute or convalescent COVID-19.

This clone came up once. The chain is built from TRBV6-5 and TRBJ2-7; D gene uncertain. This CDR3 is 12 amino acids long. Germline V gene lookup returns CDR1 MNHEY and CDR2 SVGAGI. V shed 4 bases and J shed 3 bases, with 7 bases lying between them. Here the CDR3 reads CASSSRFYEQYF. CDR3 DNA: TGTGCCAGCAGTTCTCGGTTCTACGAGCAGTACTTC.

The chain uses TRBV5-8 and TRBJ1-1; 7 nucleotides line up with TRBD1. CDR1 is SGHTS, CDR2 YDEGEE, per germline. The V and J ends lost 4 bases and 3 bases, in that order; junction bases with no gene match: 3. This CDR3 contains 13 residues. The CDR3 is CASSNRGDTEAFF. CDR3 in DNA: TGTGCCAGCAGCAACAGGGGTGACACTGAAGCTTTCTTT.

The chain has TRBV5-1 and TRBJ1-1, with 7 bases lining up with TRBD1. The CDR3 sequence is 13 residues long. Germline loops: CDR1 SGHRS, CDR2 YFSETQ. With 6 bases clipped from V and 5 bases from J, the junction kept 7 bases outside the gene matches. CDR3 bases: TGCGCCAGCACTGACAGACAGGGAACTGAAGCTTTCTTT. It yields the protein CASTDRQGTEAFF.

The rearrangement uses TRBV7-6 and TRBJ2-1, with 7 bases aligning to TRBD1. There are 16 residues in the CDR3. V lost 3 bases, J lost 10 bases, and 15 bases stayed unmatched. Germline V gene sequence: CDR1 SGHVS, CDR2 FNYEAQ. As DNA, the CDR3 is TGTGCCAGCAGCTTCAATTACGGGCTTGCCAGGGGGGAGCAGTTCTTC. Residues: CASSFNYGLARGEQFF.

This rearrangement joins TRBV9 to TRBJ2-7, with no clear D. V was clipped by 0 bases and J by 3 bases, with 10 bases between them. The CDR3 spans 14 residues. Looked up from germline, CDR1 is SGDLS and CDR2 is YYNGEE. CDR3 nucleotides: TGTGCCAGCAGCGTAGGCGTTACCTTCTACGAGCAGTACTTC. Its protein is CASSVGVTFYEQYF.

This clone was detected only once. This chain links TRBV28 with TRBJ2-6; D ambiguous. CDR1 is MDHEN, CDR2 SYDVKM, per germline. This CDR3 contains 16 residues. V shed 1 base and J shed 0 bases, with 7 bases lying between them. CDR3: CASSLYQVSGANVLTF. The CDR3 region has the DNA TGTGCCAGCAGTTTATACCAGGTCTCTGGGGCCAACGTCCTGACTTTC.

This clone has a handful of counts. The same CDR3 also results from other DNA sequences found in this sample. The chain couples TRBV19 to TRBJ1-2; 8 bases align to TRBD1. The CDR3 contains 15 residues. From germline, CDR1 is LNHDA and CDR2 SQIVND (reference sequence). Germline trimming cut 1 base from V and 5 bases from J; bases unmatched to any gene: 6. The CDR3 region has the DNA TGTGCCAGTAGTATAGGACGGCAGGGGGCTTATGGCTACACCTTC. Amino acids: CASSIGRQGAYGYTF.

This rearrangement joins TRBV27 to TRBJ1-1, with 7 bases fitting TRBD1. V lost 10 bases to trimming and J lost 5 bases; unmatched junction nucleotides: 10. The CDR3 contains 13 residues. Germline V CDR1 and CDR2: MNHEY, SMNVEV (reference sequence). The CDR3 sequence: CATWVRQGTEAFF. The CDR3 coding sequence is TGTGCCACCTGGGTCAGACAGGGAACTGAAGCTTTCTTT.

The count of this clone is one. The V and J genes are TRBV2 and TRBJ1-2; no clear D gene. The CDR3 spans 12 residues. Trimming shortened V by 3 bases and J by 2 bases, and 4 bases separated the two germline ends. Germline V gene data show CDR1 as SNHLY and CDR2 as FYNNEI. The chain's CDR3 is CASSEENYGYTF. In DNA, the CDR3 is TGTGCCAGCAGTGAGGAGAACTATGGCTACACCTTC.

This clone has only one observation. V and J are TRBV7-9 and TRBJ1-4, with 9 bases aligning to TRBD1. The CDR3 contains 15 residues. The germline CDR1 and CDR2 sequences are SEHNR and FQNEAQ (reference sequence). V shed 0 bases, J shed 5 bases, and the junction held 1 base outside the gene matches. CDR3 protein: CASSLAGTGNEKLFF. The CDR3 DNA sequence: TGTGCCAGCAGCTTAGCTGGGACAGGGAATGAAAAACTGTTTTTT.

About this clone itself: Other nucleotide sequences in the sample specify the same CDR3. The CDR3 nucleotides are TGTGCCAGCAGTGAACAGGGGAGTCGGCAGCCCCAGCATTTT. Translation: CASSEQGSRQPQHF. The chain combines TRBV2 with TRBJ1-5, with D maybe TRBD1 (6 bases). The germline gives CDR1 SNHLY, CDR2 FYNNEI. Trimming left V 2 bases short and J 7 bases short, with 12 bases between. CDR3 length: 14 residues.

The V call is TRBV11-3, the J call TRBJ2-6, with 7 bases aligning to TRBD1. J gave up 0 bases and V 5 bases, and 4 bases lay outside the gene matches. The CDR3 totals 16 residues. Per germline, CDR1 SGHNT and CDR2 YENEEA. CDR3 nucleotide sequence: TGTGCCAGCAGCCCCGGACAGGTCTCTGGGGCCAACGTCCTGACTTTC. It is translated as CASSPGQVSGANVLTF. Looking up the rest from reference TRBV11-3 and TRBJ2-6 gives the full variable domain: EAGVVQSPRYKIIEKKQPVAFWCNPISGHNTLYWYLQNLGQGPELLIRYENEEAVDDSQLPKDRFSAERLKGVDSTLKIQPAELGDSAVYLCASSPGQVSGANVLTFGAGSRLTVL.

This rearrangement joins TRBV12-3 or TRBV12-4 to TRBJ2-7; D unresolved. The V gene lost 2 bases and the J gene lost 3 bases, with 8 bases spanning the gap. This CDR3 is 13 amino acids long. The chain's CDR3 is CASSLNPGYEQYF. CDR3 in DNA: TGTGCCAGCAGTTTAAATCCAGGCTACGAGCAGTACTTC.

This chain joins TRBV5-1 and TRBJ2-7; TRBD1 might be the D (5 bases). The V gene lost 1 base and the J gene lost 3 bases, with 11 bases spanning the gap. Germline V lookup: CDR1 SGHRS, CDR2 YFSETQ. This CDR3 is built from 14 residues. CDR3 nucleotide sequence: TGCGCCAGCAGCTTGTATGGGGCGAGCTACGAGCAGTACTTC. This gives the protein CASSLYGASYEQYF.

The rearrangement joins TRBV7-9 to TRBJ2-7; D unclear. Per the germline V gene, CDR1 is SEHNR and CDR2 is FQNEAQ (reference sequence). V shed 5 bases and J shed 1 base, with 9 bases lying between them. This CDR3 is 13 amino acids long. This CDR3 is CASSPGESYEQYF. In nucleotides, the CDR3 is TGTGCCAGCAGCCCCGGTGAATCCTACGAGCAGTACTTC.

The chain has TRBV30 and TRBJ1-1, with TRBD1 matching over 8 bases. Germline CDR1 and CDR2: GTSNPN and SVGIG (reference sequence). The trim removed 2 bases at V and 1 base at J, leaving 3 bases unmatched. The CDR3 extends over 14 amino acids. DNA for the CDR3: TGTGCCTGGAGTTTGGGGACAGGGAACACTGAAGCTTTCTTT. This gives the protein CAWSLGTGNTEAFF.

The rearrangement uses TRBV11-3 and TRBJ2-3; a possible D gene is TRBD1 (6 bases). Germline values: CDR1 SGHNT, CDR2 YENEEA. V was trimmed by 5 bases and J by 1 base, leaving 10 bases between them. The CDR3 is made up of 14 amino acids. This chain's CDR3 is CASSPHRGTDTQYF. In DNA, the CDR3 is TGTGCCAGCAGCCCACACAGGGGCACAGATACGCAGTATTTT.

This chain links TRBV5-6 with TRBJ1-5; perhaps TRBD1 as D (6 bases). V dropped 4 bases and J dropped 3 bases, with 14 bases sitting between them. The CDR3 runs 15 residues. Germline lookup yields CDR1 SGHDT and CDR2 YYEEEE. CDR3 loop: CASSLWGGHNQPQHF. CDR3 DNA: TGTGCCAGCAGCCTTTGGGGGGGGCACAATCAGCCCCAGCATTTT. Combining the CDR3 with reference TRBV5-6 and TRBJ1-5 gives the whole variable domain DAGVTQSPTHLIKTRGQQVTLRCSPKSGHDTVSWYQQALGQGPQFIFQYYEEEERQRGNFPDRFSGHQFPNYSSELNVNALLLGDSALYLCASSLWGGHNQPQHFGDGTRLSIL.

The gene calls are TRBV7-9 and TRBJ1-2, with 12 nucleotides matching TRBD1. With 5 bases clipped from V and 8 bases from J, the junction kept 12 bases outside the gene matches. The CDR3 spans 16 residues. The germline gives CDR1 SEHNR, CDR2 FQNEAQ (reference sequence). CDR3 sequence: CASSTARDRGRYGYTF. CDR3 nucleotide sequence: TGTGCCAGCAGCACCGCCCGGGACAGGGGGCGTTACGGCTACACCTTC.

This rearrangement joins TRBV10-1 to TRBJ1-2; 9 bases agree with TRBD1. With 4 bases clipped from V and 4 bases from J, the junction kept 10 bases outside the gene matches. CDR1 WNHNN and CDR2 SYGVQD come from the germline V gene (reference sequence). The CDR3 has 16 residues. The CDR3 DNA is TGCGCCAGCAGTGTCACAGGGGGCGGATACACCTATGGCTACACCTTC. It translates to CASSVTGGGYTYGYTF.

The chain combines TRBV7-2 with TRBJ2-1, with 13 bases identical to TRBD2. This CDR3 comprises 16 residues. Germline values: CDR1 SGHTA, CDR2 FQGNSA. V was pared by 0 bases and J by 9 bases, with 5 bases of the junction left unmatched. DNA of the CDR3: TGTGCCAGCAGCTTAGCACTAGCGGGAGGGCCGAGTGAGCAGTTCTTC. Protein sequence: CASSLALAGGPSEQFF.

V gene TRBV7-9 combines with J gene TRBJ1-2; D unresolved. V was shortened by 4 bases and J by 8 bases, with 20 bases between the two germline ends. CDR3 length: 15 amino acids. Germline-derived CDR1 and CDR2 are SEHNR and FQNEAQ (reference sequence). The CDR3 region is CASSSAGRWAEGYTF. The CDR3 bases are TGTGCCAGCAGCTCGGCGGGTAGGTGGGCGGAAGGCTACACCTTC.

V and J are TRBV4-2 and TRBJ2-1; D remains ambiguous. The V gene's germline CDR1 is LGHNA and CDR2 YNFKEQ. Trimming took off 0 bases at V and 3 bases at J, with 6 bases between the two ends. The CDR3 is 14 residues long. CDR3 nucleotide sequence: TGTGCCAGCAGCCAAGAGACAAACTACAATGAGCAGTTCTTC. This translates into CASSQETNYNEQFF.

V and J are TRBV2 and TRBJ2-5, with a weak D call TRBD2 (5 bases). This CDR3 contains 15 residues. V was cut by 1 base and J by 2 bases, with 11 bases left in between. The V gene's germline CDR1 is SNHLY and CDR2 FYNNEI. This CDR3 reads CASSEGWSGQETQYF. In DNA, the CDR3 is TGTGCCAGCAGTGAAGGGTGGAGCGGTCAAGAGACCCAGTACTTC.

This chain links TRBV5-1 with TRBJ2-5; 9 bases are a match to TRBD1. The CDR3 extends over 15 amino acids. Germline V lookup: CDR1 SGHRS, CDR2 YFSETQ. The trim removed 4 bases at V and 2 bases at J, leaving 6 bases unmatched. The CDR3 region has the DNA TGCGCCAGCAGCGTGGGGACAGGGCCTCAAGAGACCCAGTACTTC. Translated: CASSVGTGPQETQYF.

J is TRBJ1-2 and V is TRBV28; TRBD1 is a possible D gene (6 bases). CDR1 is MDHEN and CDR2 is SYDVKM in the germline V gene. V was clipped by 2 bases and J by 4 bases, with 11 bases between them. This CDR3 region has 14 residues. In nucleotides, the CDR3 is TGTGCCAGCAGTTTAAGGGCAGGGGTCTATGGCTACACCTTC. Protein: CASSLRAGVYGYTF.

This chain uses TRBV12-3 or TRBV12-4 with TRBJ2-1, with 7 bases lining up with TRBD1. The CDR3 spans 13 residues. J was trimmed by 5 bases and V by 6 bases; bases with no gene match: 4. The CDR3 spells CASSRGTNNEQFF. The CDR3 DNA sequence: TGTGCCAGCAGCAGGGGGACGAACAATGAGCAGTTCTTC.